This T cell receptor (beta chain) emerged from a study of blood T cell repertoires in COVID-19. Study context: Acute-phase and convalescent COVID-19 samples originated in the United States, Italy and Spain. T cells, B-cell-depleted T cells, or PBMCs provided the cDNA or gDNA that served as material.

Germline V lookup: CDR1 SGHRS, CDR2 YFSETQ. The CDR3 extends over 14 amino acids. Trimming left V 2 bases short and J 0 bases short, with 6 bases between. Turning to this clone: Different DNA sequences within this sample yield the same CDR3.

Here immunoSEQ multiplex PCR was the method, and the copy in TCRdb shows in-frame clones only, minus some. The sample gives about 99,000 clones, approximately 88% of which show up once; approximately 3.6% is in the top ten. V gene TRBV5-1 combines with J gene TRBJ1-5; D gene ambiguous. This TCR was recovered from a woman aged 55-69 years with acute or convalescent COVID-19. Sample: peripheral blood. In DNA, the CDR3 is TGCGCCAGCAGCTTAGCCGGTAGCAATCAGCCCCAGCATTTT. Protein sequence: CASSLAGSNQPQHF.